This is a list of T cell receptor beta chains from one sample in a study of Graves' ophthalmopathy and Graves' hyperthyroidism. TCRdb fed the multiplex PCR reads into MiXCR, producing one record per CDR3 protein. The sample includes hundreds of thousands of distinct CDR3 sequences, 15% to 19% of them seen just once. The sample was peripheral blood. These receptors were collected from a woman aged 18 to 35 with stable Graves' hyperthyroidism. The CDR3 runs from the conserved cysteine through the conserved F or W. A D gene is named only where the DNA matches it firmly. Not every row has a clone size; where given, it reads once, few, many or a size class.

V	size	J	D	CDR3	DNA
TRBV19	many	TRBJ1-2	-	CASSIWTALNYGYTF	TGTGCCAGTAGTATCTGGACAGCCCTCAACTATGGCTACACCTTC
TRBV3-1	many	TRBJ1-5	-	CASSQGPNQPQHF	TGTGCCAGCAGCCAAGGCCCAAATCAGCCCCAGCATTTT
TRBV5-1	many	TRBJ1-1	TRBD1	CASSLTGAVQSNTEAFF	TGCGCCAGCAGCTTGACAGGGGCAGTGCAATCGAACACTGAAGCTTTCTTT
TRBV18	-	TRBJ2-7	-	CASSPSNRSYEQYF	TGTGCCAGCTCACCAAGTAACAGGAGCTACGAGCAGTACTTC
TRBV2	few	TRBJ2-4	-	CASSLDSLVKNIQYF	TGTGCCAGCAGCCTGGACAGTTTAGTCAAAAACATTCAGTACTTC
TRBV29-1	many	TRBJ2-7	-	CSVGLGARSEQYF	TGCAGCGTTGGGTTGGGGGCGCGATCCGAGCAGTACTTC
TRBV6-5	many	TRBJ2-7	TRBD1	CASSSHHGTANYEQYF	TGTGCCAGCAGTTCCCACCACGGGACAGCAAACTACGAGCAGTACTTC
TRBV19	many	TRBJ2-7	TRBD1	CASSTSGTGRREQYF	TGTGCCAGTAGCACCTCCGGGACAGGGCGGCGCGAGCAGTACTTC
TRBV4-2	-	TRBJ1-1	-	CASSQVPAQGIAEAFF	TGTGCCAGCAGCCAAGTCCCCGCCCAGGGGATTGCTGAAGCTTTCTTT
TRBV5-1	many	TRBJ1-2	-	CASSFGAGGQGYGYTF	TGCGCCAGCAGCTTCGGGGCCGGGGGGCAGGGTTATGGCTACACCTTC
TRBV29-1	many	TRBJ2-6	-	CSVKGTLNAGANVLTF	TGCAGCGTTAAAGGCACCCTGAACGCTGGGGCCAACGTCCTGACTTTC
TRBV19	many	TRBJ1-1	-	CASSMVNSAATEAFF	TGTGCCAGTAGTATGGTCAACTCGGCAGCCACTGAAGCTTTCTTT
TRBV27	many	TRBJ2-7	-	CASSQTSKAEQYF	TGTGCCAGCAGCCAGACTAGTAAGGCCGAGCAGTACTTC
TRBV20-1	many	TRBJ2-2	-	CSARDAGGTGELFF	TGCAGTGCTAGAGATGCCGGGGGCACCGGGGAGCTGTTTTTT
TRBV6-1	-	TRBJ1-4	-	CASQRGTNEKLFF	TGTGCCAGCCAGAGGGGTACTAATGAAAAACTGTTTTTT
TRBV24-1	many	TRBJ1-2	-	CATSDPGQKGYTF	TGTGCCACCAGTGATCCCGGACAGAAGGGCTACACCTTC
TRBV6-2/TRBV6-3	many	TRBJ2-5	-	CASTGARETQYF	TGTGCCAGCACGGGTGCGCGAGAGACCCAGTACTTC
TRBV3-1	many	TRBJ1-1	-	CASSQEPILRGSMNTEAFF	TGTGCCAGCAGCCAAGAACCCATATTGAGAGGTTCCATGAACACTGAAGCTTTCTTT
TRBV2	many	TRBJ1-1	-	CASTPLQGSLNTEAFF	TGTGCCAGCACTCCACTCCAGGGGAGCCTGAACACTGAAGCTTTCTTT
TRBV7-2	many	TRBJ1-2	-	CASSSGDPYGYTF	TGTGCCAGCAGTTCAGGAGATCCCTATGGCTACACCTTC
TRBV4-1	many	TRBJ1-5	TRBD1	CASSQVQGNQPQHF	TGCGCCAGCAGCCAAGTACAGGGGAATCAGCCCCAGCATTTT
TRBV2	many	TRBJ1-5	TRBD1	CASRDDRGVGQPQHF	TGTGCCAGCAGGGACGACAGGGGCGTCGGTCAGCCCCAGCATTTT
TRBV19	-	TRBJ2-5	-	CATSIEHRSETQYF	TGTGCCACCTCCATTGAGCACAGAAGCGAGACCCAGTACTTC
TRBV20-1	many	TRBJ1-5	-	CSARVQTDQPQHF	TGCAGTGCTAGAGTACAGACCGATCAGCCCCAGCATTTT
TRBV5-1	many	TRBJ2-5	TRBD1	CASSPPGQGAETQYF	TGCGCCAGCAGCCCTCCGGGACAGGGGGCCGAGACCCAGTACTTC
TRBV19	many	TRBJ1-2	-	CASSVRDVGYGYTF	TGTGCCAGTAGTGTCAGGGACGTCGGCTATGGCTACACCTTC
TRBV6-5	many	TRBJ2-7	-	CASSPRGQYYEQYF	TGTGCCAGCAGTCCCCGGGGCCAGTACTACGAGCAGTACTTC
TRBV27	-	TRBJ2-2	-	CASSSWGLQNTGELFF	TGTGCCAGCAGTTCATGGGGACTCCAGAACACCGGGGAGCTGTTTTTT
TRBV11-2	many	TRBJ1-1	TRBD1	CASSLSQGIMNTEAFF	TGTGCCAGCAGCTTGTCACAGGGGATTATGAACACTGAAGCTTTCTTT